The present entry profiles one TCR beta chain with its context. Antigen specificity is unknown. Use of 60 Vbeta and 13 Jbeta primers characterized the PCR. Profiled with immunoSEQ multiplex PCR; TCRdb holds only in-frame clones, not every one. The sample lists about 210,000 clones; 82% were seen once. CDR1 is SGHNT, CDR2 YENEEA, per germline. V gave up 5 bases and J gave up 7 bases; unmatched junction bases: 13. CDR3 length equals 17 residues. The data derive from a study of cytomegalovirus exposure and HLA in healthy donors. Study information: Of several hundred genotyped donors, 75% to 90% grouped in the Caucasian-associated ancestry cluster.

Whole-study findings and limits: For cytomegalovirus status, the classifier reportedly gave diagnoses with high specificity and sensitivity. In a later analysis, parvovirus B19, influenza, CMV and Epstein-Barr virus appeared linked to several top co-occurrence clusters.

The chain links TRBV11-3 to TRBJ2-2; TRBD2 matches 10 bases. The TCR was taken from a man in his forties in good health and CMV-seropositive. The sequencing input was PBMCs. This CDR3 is CASSLSRLAGVHGELFF. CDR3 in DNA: TGTGCCAGCAGCCTCAGTCGGCTAGCGGGGGTCCACGGGGAGCTGTTTTTT.